The 11 T cell receptor beta chains below were found in one sample sequenced in a study of blood T cells in healthy people across ages. Combining a sample-barcoded 5' primer with a J-beta primer mix, a second PCR ran for roughly 7 to 11 cycles. TCRdb independently ran MiXCR on the 5' RACE reads; one entry per CDR3 protein. The sample lists about 2 million distinct CDR3 sequences; around half were seen once. Specimen: blood. Receptors originate from a woman in her thirties or forties in good health.

Only a few counts were recorded for this clonotype. This chain connects TRBV27 to TRBJ2-3; the D call may be TRBD1 or TRBD2 (5 bases each). The ends were cut back, 5 bases at V and 1 base at J, with 22 bases in the middle. Germline CDR1 MNHEY, CDR2 SMNVEV (reference sequence). This CDR3 is 18 amino acids long. This CDR3 is CASSPLGTVVGGTDTQYF. The CDR3 DNA reads as TGTGCCAGCAGTCCACTCGGGACGGTGGTGGGGGGCACAGATACGCAGTATTTT.

J is TRBJ2-1 and V is TRBV5-1, with D possibly being TRBD2 (5 bases). V lost 2 bases and J 4 bases, leaving 22 bases between the germline ends. The germline V gene encodes CDR1 SGHRS and CDR2 YFSETQ. The CDR3 spans 18 residues. This chain's CDR3 is CASSFRPGGPNTYNEQFF. As DNA, the CDR3 is TGCGCCAGCAGCTTCCGCCCGGGCGGGCCTAATACATACAATGAGCAGTTCTTC.

This rearrangement joins TRBV7-7 to TRBJ1-1; maybe TRBD1 (6 bases). Looked up from germline, CDR1 is SSHAT and CDR2 is FNYEAQ (reference sequence). CDR3 length equals 15 residues. The CDR3 bases are TGTGCTAGCCCAGGACAGACAGACGTCGGCACTGAAGCTTTCTTT. Its protein is CASPGQTDVGTEAFF.

The V call is TRBV7-2, the J call TRBJ2-4; D is possibly TRBD1 or TRBD2 (5 bases each). Judging by the DNA end, TRBJ2-7 fits better; the J call may be wrong. The CDR3 is 17 residues long. Germline CDR1 and CDR2: SGHTA and FQGNSA. CDR3 sequence reads: CASSLAISRQGAYEQYF. The CDR3, as DNA: TGTGCCAGCAGCTTAGCGATAAGTAGGCAGGGAGCCTACGAGCAGTACTTC.

This clonotype showed up just a few times. The chain combines TRBV7-2 with TRBJ1-2; D is perhaps TRBD1 (5 bases). Germline assignment: CDR1 SGHTA and CDR2 FQGNSA. Trimming took 5 bases from V and 2 from J, leaving 12 bases between them. The CDR3 length is 14 residues. The CDR3 protein is CASSPGAGNYGYTF. As DNA, the CDR3 is TGTGCCAGCAGCCCAGGAGCAGGGAACTATGGCTACACCTTC.

Only a few counts were recorded for this clonotype. This rearrangement joins TRBV6-5 to TRBJ1-2; TRBD1 matches at 7 bases. The CDR3 covers 15 residues. With 4 bases clipped from V and 6 bases from J, the junction kept 11 bases outside the gene matches. Germline CDR1 and CDR2: MNHEY and SVGAGI. CDR3 coding DNA: TGTGCCAGCAGTTTATTCTCCGGGACAGCTAATGGCTACACCTTC. Its protein product is CASSLFSGTANGYTF.

CDR3 DNA: TGTGCCAGCAGCCAAGAGAGGGGGTGGGGCACAGATACGCAGTATTTT. The encoded protein is CASSQERGWGTDTQYF. The chain uses TRBV3-1 and TRBJ2-3; perhaps TRBD1 as D (6 bases). The CDR3 has 16 residues. With 0 bases removed from V and 1 base from J, the gap between germline ends came to 11 bases. Germline V CDR1 and CDR2: LGHDT, YNNKEL (reference sequence).

This clonotype was seen a few times. The genes are TRBV20-1 and TRBJ2-7; D not certain. V lost 6 bases to trimming and J lost 4 bases, with 16 bases between them. CDR1 and CDR2 from the germline V gene are DFQATT and SNEGSKA (reference sequence). The CDR3 length is 13 residues. Written as DNA, the CDR3 is TGCAGTGCCAGACGTCAGGTTTCGTACGAGCAGTACTTC. Residues: CSARRQVSYEQYF.

The chain employs TRBV2 and TRBJ2-1, with 7 bases aligning to TRBD1. The CDR3 is 15 residues long. V trimming: 5 bases; J trimming: 6 bases; junction bases outside the gene matches: 10. In germline, CDR1 is SNHLY, CDR2 FYNNEI. The CDR3: CASSINRGISNEQFF. The CDR3 region has the DNA TGTGCCAGCAGTATTAACAGGGGAATCAGCAATGAGCAGTTCTTC.

This chain links TRBV5-1 with TRBJ1-5, with D perhaps matching TRBD1 (5 bases). Trimming cost V 2 bases and J 6 bases, with 21 bases left between them. Germline V CDR1 and CDR2: SGHRS, YFSETQ. The CDR3 has 17 residues. The CDR3 nucleotides read TGCGCCAGCAGCTTTGACTCGGGACCCACCACAGGTCAGCCCCAGCATTTT. Translating it yields CASSFDSGPTTGQPQHF.

The CDR3, as DNA: TGCAGTGCTAGTGGGACAGGGGGCAATGAGCAGTTCTTC. Protein: CSASGTGGNEQFF. The chain is built from TRBV20-1 and TRBJ2-1; the match to TRBD1 covers 11 bases. CDR3 size: 13 residues. Germline lookup yields CDR1 DFQATT and CDR2 SNEGSKA (reference sequence). V shed 3 bases and J 6 bases; nucleotides not matched to a gene: 1.